Listed here are 26 T cell receptor beta chains from one sample, sequenced in a study of prognosis after radiotherapy for stage I lung cancer. Amplicons of TCR beta CDR3 were generated from genomic DNA by two-round multiplex PCR. Amplification in first-round PCR relied on primers specific to each TRBV and TRBJ gene. TCRdb redid the calling of the multiplex PCR reads with MiXCR, one entry per CDR3 protein. The sample has around 13,000 distinct CDR3 sequences; about 27% are singletons. The sequencing here drew on PBMCs, taken before or after stereotactic body radiation therapy (not recorded which). These receptor sequences come from a donor aged 50 or older with non-small cell lung cancer.

This clonotype was counted at least ten times. This chain connects TRBV4-1 to TRBJ1-4, with D hard to call. The germline V gene encodes CDR1 MGHRA and CDR2 YSYEKL. Trimming left V 4 bases short and J 8 bases short, with 11 bases between. The CDR3 sequence is 13 residues long. CDR3 bases: TGCGCCAGCAGCCGCCTCCTAGGCGAAAAACTGTTTTTT. Protein sequence: CASSRLLGEKLFF.

This clonotype showed up many times. This rearrangement joins TRBV20-1 to TRBJ1-5; 7 bases align to TRBD1. The germline gives CDR1 DFQATT, CDR2 SNEGSKA (reference sequence). CDR3 length: 14 amino acids. V gave up 4 bases and J gave up 0 bases; unmatched junction bases: 3. CDR3 bases: TGCAGTGCTACCCGGGACAGTAGCAATCAGCCCCAGCATTTT. Translating it yields CSATRDSSNQPQHF.

This clonotype is labeled as medium-sized (0.01 to 0.1%). The chain has TRBV6-1 and TRBJ2-3, with 15 bases lining up with TRBD2. With V trimmed by 6 bases and J by 0 bases, 10 bases remained unmatched. The CDR3 has 19 residues. Germline values: CDR1 MNHNS, CDR2 SASEGT. Here the CDR3 reads CASSPGTSGRYLSTDTQYF. CDR3 bases: TGTGCCAGCAGCCCGGGGACTAGCGGGAGGTACTTAAGCACAGATACGCAGTATTTT.

About this clonotype itself: This likely stems from a read error, as it lies one base from a far larger clone. This chain links TRBV6-2 or TRBV6-3 with TRBJ1-1, with 9 bases identical to TRBD1. Germline lookup yields CDR1 MNHEY and CDR2 SVGEGT. V shed 6 bases, J shed 4 bases, and the junction held 12 bases outside the gene matches. The CDR3 has 16 amino acids. CDR3 region: CASRETGGHLGTEAFF. In DNA, the CDR3 is TGTGCCAGCAGAGAAACAGGGGGCCATTTAGGCACTGAAGCTTTCTTT.

The chain links TRBV20-1 to TRBJ2-7; 7 nucleotides align to TRBD2. Trimming cost V 1 base and J 1 base; bases outside gene matches: 7. Germline V gene data show CDR1 as DFQATT and CDR2 as SNEGSKA (reference sequence). This CDR3 spans 15 amino acids. CDR3 DNA: TGCAGTGCTAGAGCGGCGGGGGACTTATCCTACGAGCAGTACTTC. Amino acids: CSARAAGDLSYEQYF.

This clonotype was observed at least ten times. The genes are TRBV7-6 and TRBJ1-3; unclear D gene. Germline V gene lookup returns CDR1 SGHVS and CDR2 FNYEAQ. There are 15 residues in the CDR3. V dropped 5 bases and J dropped 0 bases, with 11 bases sitting between them. CDR3 sequence reads: CASSPYRTSGNTIYF. For the CDR3, the DNA is TGTGCCAGCAGCCCGTATAGGACCTCTGGAAACACCATATATTTT.

This clonotype was observed at least ten times. This chain connects TRBV5-1 to TRBJ2-2, with TRBD1 as a possible D gene (6 bases). The germline CDR1 and CDR2 sequences are SGHRS and YFSETQ. Between the trimmed V and J ends, which lost 7 bases and 0 bases, there was a span of 13 bases. This CDR3 region has 15 residues. The CDR3 bases are TGCGCCAGCGCTTTGGACAGTCCGAACACCGGGGAGCTGTTTTTT. It is translated as CASALDSPNTGELFF.

Of note for this clonotype: A read error is likely here: a far larger clone is one base away. The V call is TRBV6-5, the J call TRBJ2-5; tentative D call: TRBD1 (6 bases). This CDR3 comprises 15 residues. From germline, CDR1 is MNHEY and CDR2 SVGAGI. In nucleotides, the CDR3 is TGTGCCAGCAGTAACTCTACAGGGAACCAAGAGACCCAGTACTTC. This codes for CASSNSTGNQETQYF.

This clonotype was observed at least ten times. This chain links TRBV12-3 or TRBV12-4 with TRBJ1-5; D not resolved. This CDR3 comprises 14 residues. The ends were cut back, 3 bases at V and 2 bases at J, with 8 bases in the middle. CDR3 nucleotide sequence: TGTGCCAGCAGTTTGGACCGTCGCAATCAGCCCCAGCATTTT. Protein: CASSLDRRNQPQHF.

Note on this clonotype: Given a far larger clone just one base away, this is likely a sequencing read error. The chain recombines TRBV6-9 with TRBJ1-2; no definite D call. Germline CDR1 and CDR2: MNHGY and SVAAGI. There are 13 residues in the CDR3. CDR3 protein: CAGRDTANYGYTF. The CDR3 DNA is TGTGCCGGCAGAGACACAGCTAACTATGGCTACACCTTC.

The table lists this clonotype with many counts. This rearrangement joins TRBV5-1 to TRBJ2-3; D is perhaps TRBD1 (6 bases). Germline V gene lookup returns CDR1 SGHRS and CDR2 YFSETQ. The CDR3 totals 15 residues. Trimming cost V 0 bases and J 4 bases, with 12 bases left between them. CDR3 sequence reads: CASSLGGGWADTQYF. Written as DNA, the CDR3 is TGCGCCAGCAGCTTGGGAGGGGGTTGGGCAGATACGCAGTATTTT.

This clonotype appeared many times. This chain connects TRBV20-1 to TRBJ1-5, with 7 bases identical to TRBD1. Germline lookup yields CDR1 DFQATT and CDR2 SNEGSKA (reference sequence). The length of the CDR3 is 13 residues. The trim removed 7 bases at V and 5 bases at J, leaving 8 bases unmatched. CDR3 loop: CSGTTGRYQPQHF. As DNA, the CDR3 is TGCAGTGGTACGACAGGGCGGTATCAGCCCCAGCATTTT.

This clonotype occurred many times. This chain connects TRBV7-8 to TRBJ1-5; TRBD1 might be the D (5 bases). CDR3 length: 16 amino acids. Germline V CDR1 and CDR2: SGHVS, FQNEAQ. The germline V and J ends were trimmed by 1 base and 4 bases, with 14 bases remaining between them. The CDR3 sequence is CASSLVPGGRNQPQHF. As DNA, the CDR3 is TGTGCCAGCAGCTTAGTTCCGGGGGGGAGAAATCAGCCCCAGCATTTT.

This clonotype was seen ten or more times. The chain links TRBV4-1 to TRBJ2-7, with D maybe TRBD2 (5 bases). CDR3 length: 17 amino acids. V gave up 1 base and J gave up 3 bases, with 19 bases separating them. Germline V gene sequence: CDR1 MGHRA, CDR2 YSYEKL. This CDR3 is CASSQGGGLRSGYEQYF. CDR3 bases: TGCGCCAGCAGCCAAGGTGGCGGACTGCGGTCGGGCTACGAGCAGTACTTC.

In its sample, this clonotype is medium-sized. The rearrangement uses TRBV11-2 and TRBJ1-1; D is perhaps TRBD1 (5 bases). Germline V gives CDR1 SGHAT, CDR2 FQNNGV. Trimming removed 1 base at V and 4 bases at J, with 10 bases between. The CDR3 extends over 14 amino acids. CDR3 in DNA: TGTGCCAGCAGCTTAGTACAGGATTCCACTGAAGCTTTCTTT. Amino acids: CASSLVQDSTEAFF.

This clonotype was seen ten or more times. The CDR3 here is CASSLGGSGVLAFF. As DNA, the CDR3 is TGTGCCAGCAGCTTGGGGGGATCGGGGGTTTTAGCTTTCTTT. This rearrangement joins TRBV5-4 to TRBJ1-1; TRBD1 might be the D (5 bases). The CDR3 has 14 residues. Trimming removed 0 bases from V and 10 bases from J, with 16 bases in between. Germline V gene sequence: CDR1 SGHNT, CDR2 YYREEE (reference sequence).

This clonotype has a count of ten or more. The chain joins TRBV5-5 to TRBJ1-3; D gene unclear. Germline V gives CDR1 SGHKS, CDR2 YYEKEE (reference sequence). The CDR3 consists of 13 residues. The V end lost 4 bases, the J end lost 2 bases, and 7 bases lay between the germline ends. The CDR3 DNA follows: TGTGCCAGCAGCGATTGGGCTGGAAACACCATATATTTT. It yields the protein CASSDWAGNTIYF.

About this clonotype: This likely traces to a read error, being one base from a far larger clone. This CDR3 is missing its conserved last phenylalanine or tryptophan, likely due to a read error. The CDR3 DNA reads as TGTGCCAGCAGACTAGCGGGACAGTCCTACAATGAGCAGTTCCTC. It translates to CASRLAGQSYNEQFL. The chain joins TRBV6-9 to TRBJ2-1; TRBD2 aligns across 10 bases. Germline V gives CDR1 MNHGY, CDR2 SVAAGI. J was trimmed by 1 base and V by 6 bases; bases with no gene match: 3. CDR3 length equals 15 residues.

In this sample, this clonotype turned up many times. This sequence joins TRBV9 and TRBJ2-2; 9 bases are shared with TRBD1. The V gene's germline CDR1 is SGDLS and CDR2 YYNGEE. Trimming at V came to 7 bases and at J to 3 bases, leaving 13 bases not matched to a gene. This CDR3 spans 17 amino acids. The CDR3 nucleotides read TGTGCCAGCGCCACTGATCAAGACAGGGGGGACACCGGGGAGCTGTTTTTT. It specifies CASATDQDRGDTGELFF.

Judged by abundance, this clonotype is medium-sized. V and J are TRBV11-2 and TRBJ1-6; 7 positions match TRBD1. The CDR3 runs to 14 residues. The V segment lost 5 bases and the J segment 7 bases; nucleotides outside the gene matches: 5. Germline CDR1 is SGHAT and CDR2 is FQNNGV. CDR3: CASSIGTANSPLHF. The CDR3 DNA sequence: TGTGCCAGCAGCATCGGGACAGCGAATTCACCCCTCCACTTT. Looking up the rest from reference TRBV11-2 and TRBJ1-6 gives the full variable domain: EAGVAQSPRYKIIEKRQSVAFWCNPISGHATLYWYQQILGQGPKLLIQFQNNGVVDDSQLPKDRFSAERLKGVDSTLKIQPAKLEDSAVYLCASSIGTANSPLHFGNGTRLTVT.

This clonotype was seen ten or more times. This chain links TRBV5-1 with TRBJ1-1; a possible D gene is TRBD1 (6 bases). The CDR3 spans 13 residues. Germline values: CDR1 SGHRS, CDR2 YFSETQ. Trimming removed 1 base from V and 11 bases from J, with 15 bases in between. CDR3 amino acids: CASSLFPGEAAFF. CDR3 sequence (DNA): TGCGCCAGCAGCTTGTTTCCAGGGGAAGCGGCTTTCTTT.

This clonotype was detected many times. This rearrangement joins TRBV19 to TRBJ2-5, with D hard to call. In germline, CDR1 is LNHDA, CDR2 SQIVND (reference sequence). Trimming removed 5 bases from V and 2 bases from J, with 12 bases in between. This CDR3 is 14 amino acids long. CDR3: CASSSHLGQETQYF. In nucleotides, the CDR3 is TGTGCCAGTAGTTCCCACCTAGGTCAAGAGACCCAGTACTTC.

This clonotype is medium-sized (0.01 to 0.1%). The CDR3 here is CSASLRLAGGGEQFF. The DNA of the CDR3 is TGCAGTGCTAGTTTGAGACTAGCGGGAGGTGGTGAGCAGTTCTTC. The chain has TRBV20-1 and TRBJ2-1, with 13 nucleotides matching TRBD2. With 3 bases clipped from V and 9 bases from J, the junction kept 8 bases outside the gene matches. The germline V gene has CDR1 DFQATT and CDR2 SNEGSKA (reference sequence). CDR3 length equals 15 residues.

This rearrangement joins TRBV28 to TRBJ1-3; D may be TRBD1 (5 bases). V was shortened by 6 bases and J by 4 bases, with 13 bases between the two germline ends. Looked up from germline, CDR1 is MDHEN and CDR2 is SYDVKM. The CDR3 spans 14 residues. CDR3 in DNA: TGTGCCAGCAGCCCCCCGACAGCGGGAAACACCATATATTTT. This encodes CASSPPTAGNTIYF. The full variable domain, rest sourced from reference TRBV28 and TRBJ1-3, is DVKVTQSSRYLVKRTGEKVFLECVQDMDHENMFWYRQDPGLGLRLIYFSYDVKMKEKGDIPEGYSVSREKKERFSLILESASTNQTSMYLCASSPPTAGNTIYFGEGSWLTVV.

The chain recombines TRBV19 with TRBJ2-3; D might be TRBD2 (5 bases). The CDR3 is 14 amino acids. V lost 7 bases and J 8 bases, leaving 19 bases between the germline ends. Germline-derived CDR1 and CDR2 are LNHDA and SQIVND (reference sequence). The CDR3 DNA reads as TGTGCCAGTAAAATAGCGAATGATAAGGGTACGCAGTATTTT. This codes for CASKIANDKGTQYF.

This clonotype was seen many times. No conserved phenylalanine or tryptophan is present at the end of the CDR3, so a read error is the likely explanation. The chain carries TRBV11-2 and TRBJ2-7; D is unresolved. The germline V gene has CDR1 SGHAT and CDR2 FQNNGV. This CDR3 spans 12 amino acids. Trimming pared 3 bases from V and 5 bases from J, leaving 8 bases between. For the CDR3, the DNA is TGTGCCAGCAGCTTTGGGATGGACGAGCAGTACCTC. This gives the protein CASSFGMDEQYL.